This T cell receptor (beta chain) was retrieved from a study of technical replicates of blood from a few donors. Produced via immunoSEQ multiplex PCR; TCRdb's table is partial and in-frame only. Of 60,000 to 90,000 clones listed, 85% to 95% are singletons. The CDR3 is 11 amino acids. V lost 7 bases and J 10 bases, leaving 14 bases between the germline ends. Germline loops: CDR1 SQVTM, CDR2 ANQGSEA. The chain combines TRBV29-1 with TRBJ2-1, with TRBD2 as a possible D gene (6 bases). The sample consisted of T cells isolated from PBMCs. The sequence derives from a human donor in good health. In nucleotides, the CDR3 is TGCAGCGCTAGAAACGGACTAGAGCAGTTCTTC. This encodes CSARNGLEQFF.